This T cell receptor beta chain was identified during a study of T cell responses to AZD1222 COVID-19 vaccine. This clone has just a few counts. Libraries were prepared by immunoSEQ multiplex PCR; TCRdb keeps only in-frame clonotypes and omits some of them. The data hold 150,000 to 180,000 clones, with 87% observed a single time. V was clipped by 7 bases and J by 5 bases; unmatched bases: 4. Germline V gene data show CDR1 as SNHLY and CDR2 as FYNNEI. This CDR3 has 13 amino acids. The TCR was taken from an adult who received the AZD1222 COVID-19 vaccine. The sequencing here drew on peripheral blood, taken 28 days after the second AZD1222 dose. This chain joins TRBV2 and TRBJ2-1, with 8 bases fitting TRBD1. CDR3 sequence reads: CASNLDRDNEQFF. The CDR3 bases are TGTGCCAGCAACCTGGACAGGGACAATGAGCAGTTCTTC.